Listed here is a single T cell receptor (beta chain). Its antigen is unidentified. Primed by a sample-barcoded 5' primer and a J-beta primer mix, a second PCR proceeded for about 7 to 11 cycles. One entry per CDR3 protein, called by TCRdb with MiXCR from the 5' RACE reads. The table has over 1,200,000 distinct CDR3 sequences, around 59% seen once. The sample originates from a study of blood T cells in healthy people across ages. About the study: Researchers report that template switching captured about one barcoded beta molecule per two T cells.

Whole-study results and caveats: The authors considered diversity estimates from one million T cells to be underestimates.

The length of the CDR3 is 14 residues. V dropped 0 bases and J dropped 10; count of bases not matched to a gene: 4. CDR1 is DFQATT, CDR2 SNEGSKA, per germline (reference sequence). Sequencing was performed on blood. The TCR originated in a man aged 18 to 30 in good health. This rearrangement joins TRBV20-1 to TRBJ1-6; 9 bases are shared with TRBD1. The CDR3 DNA sequence: TGCAGTGCTAGAGAGGGGACAGGGAGGTCACCCCTCCACTTT. Residues: CSAREGTGRSPLHF.